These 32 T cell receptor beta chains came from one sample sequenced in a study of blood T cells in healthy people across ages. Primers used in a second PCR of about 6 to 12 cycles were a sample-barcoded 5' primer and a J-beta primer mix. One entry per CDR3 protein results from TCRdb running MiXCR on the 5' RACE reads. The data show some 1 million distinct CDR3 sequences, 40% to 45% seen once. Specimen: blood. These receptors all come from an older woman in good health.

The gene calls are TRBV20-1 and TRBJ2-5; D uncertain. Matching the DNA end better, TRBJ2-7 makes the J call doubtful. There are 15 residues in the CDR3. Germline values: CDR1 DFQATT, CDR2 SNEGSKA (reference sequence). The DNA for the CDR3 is TGCAGTGCTAGATCTGGGGTCCTCTCTAACCACGAGCAGTACTTC. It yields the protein CSARSGVLSNHEQYF.

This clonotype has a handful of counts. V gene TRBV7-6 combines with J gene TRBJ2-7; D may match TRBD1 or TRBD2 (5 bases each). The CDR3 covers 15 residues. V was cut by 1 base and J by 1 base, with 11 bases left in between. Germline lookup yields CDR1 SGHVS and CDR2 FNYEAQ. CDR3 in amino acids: CASSLVGTESYEQYF. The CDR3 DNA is TGTGCCAGCAGCTTAGTAGGGACGGAGTCCTACGAGCAGTACTTC.

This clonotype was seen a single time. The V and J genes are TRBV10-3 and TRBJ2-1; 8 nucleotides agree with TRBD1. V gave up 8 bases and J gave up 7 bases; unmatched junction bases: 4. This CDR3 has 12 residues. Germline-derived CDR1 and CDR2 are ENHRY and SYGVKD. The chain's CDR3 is CAIGQGGNEQFF. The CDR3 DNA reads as TGTGCCATCGGACAGGGTGGAAATGAGCAGTTCTTC.

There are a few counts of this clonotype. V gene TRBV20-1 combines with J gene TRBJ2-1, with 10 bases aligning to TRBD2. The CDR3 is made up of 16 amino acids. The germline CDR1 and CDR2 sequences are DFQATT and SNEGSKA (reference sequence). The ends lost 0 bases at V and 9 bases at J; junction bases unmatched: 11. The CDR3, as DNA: TGCAGTGCTAGAGAAGACTCCAGCGGGAGGGCCGGTGAGCAGTTCTTC. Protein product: CSAREDSSGRAGEQFF.

The CDR3 sequence is CASSLARGTGYGYTF. Written as DNA, the CDR3 is TGTGCCAGCAGCTTAGCGCGAGGGACGGGCTATGGCTACACCTTC. The chain couples TRBV7-2 to TRBJ1-2; a possible D gene is TRBD1 (5 bases). The germline CDR1 and CDR2 sequences are SGHTA and FQGNSA. The V end was cut by 0 bases, the J end by 4 bases, with 12 bases between. The CDR3 has 15 amino acids.

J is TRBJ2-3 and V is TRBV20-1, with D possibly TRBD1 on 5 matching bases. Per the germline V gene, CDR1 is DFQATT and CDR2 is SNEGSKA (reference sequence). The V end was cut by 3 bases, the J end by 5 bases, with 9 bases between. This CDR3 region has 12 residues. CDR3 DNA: TGCAGTGCTAGGGCCCAGGGAGATACGCAGTATTTT. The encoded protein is CSARAQGDTQYF.

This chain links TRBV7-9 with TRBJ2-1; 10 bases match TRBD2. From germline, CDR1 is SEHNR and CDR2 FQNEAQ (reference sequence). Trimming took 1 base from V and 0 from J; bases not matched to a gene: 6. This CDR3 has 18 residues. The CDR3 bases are TGTGCCAGCAGCTTAGGGGGACTAGCGTCTGTCTCCTACAATGAGCAGTTCTTC. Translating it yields CASSLGGLASVSYNEQFF.

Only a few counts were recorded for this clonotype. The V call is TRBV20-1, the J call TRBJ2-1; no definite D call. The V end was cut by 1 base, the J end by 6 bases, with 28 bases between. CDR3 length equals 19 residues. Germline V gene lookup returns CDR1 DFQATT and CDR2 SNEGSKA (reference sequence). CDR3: CSARADGATPRSRANEQFF. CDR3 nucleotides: TGCAGTGCTAGAGCAGACGGCGCCACTCCAAGAAGCCGCGCCAATGAGCAGTTCTTC.

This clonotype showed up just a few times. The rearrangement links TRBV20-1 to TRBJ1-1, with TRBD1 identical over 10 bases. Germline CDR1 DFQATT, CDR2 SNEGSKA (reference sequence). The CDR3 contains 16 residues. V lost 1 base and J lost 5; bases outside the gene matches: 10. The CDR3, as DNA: TGCAGTGCTAGAGTTCCCGGGACAGGGGTAAAGACTGAAGCTTTCTTT. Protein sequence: CSARVPGTGVKTEAFF.

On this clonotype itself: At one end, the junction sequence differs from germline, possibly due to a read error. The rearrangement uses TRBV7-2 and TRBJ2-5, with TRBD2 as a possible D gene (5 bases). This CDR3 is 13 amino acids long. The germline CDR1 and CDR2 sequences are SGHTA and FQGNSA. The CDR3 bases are TGTGCCAGCGCCTTCGCGGGCAAAGAGGCCCAGTACTTC. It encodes CASAFAGKEAQYF.

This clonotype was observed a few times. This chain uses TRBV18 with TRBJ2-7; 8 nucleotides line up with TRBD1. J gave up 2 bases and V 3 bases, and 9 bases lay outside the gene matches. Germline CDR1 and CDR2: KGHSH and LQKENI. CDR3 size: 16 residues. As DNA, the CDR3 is TGTGCCAGCTCACCTCGACAGGGGCTAAACCCCTACGAGCAGTACTTC. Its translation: CASSPRQGLNPYEQYF.

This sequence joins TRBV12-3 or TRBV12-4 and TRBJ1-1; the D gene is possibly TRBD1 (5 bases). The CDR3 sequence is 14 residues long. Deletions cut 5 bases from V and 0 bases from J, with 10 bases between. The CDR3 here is CASSPGSMNTEAFF. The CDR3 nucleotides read TGTGCCAGCAGTCCAGGGTCGATGAACACTGAAGCTTTCTTT.

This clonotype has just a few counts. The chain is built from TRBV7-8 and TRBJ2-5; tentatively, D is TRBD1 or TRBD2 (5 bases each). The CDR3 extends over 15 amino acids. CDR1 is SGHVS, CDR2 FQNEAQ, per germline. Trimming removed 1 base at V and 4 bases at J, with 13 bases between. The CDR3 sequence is CASSLERWGIETQYF. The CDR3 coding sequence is TGTGCCAGCAGCTTAGAGCGGTGGGGGATAGAGACCCAGTACTTC.

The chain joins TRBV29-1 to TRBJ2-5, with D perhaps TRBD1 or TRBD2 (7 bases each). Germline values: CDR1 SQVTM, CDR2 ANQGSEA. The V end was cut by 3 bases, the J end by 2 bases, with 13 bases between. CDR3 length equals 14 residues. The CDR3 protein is CSVDGGGQQETQYF. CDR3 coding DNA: TGCAGCGTTGATGGGGGGGGACAGCAAGAGACCCAGTACTTC. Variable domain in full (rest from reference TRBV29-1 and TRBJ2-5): SAVISQKPSRDICQRGTSLTIQCQVDSQVTMMFWYRQQPGQSLTLIATANQGSEATYESGFVIDKFPISRPNLTFSTLTVSNMSPEDSSIYLCSVDGGGQQETQYFGPGTRLLVL.

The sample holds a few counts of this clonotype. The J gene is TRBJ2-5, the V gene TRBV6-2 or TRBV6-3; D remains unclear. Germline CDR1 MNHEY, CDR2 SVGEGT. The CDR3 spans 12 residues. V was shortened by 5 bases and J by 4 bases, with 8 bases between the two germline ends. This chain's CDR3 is CASSLQAETQYF. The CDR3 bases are TGTGCCAGCAGTCTCCAAGCAGAGACCCAGTACTTC.

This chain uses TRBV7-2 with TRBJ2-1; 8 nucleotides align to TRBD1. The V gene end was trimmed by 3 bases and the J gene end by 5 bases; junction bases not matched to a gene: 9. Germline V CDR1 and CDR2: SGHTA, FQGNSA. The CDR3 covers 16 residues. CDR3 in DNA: TGTGCCAGCAGCTTTGGTTCCAGGGGGCGCAACAATGAGCAGTTCTTC. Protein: CASSFGSRGRNNEQFF.

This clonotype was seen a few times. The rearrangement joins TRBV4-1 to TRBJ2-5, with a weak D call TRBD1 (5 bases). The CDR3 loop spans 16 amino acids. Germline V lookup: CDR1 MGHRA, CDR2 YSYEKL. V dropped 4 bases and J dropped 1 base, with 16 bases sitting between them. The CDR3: CASSLSSDSSQETQYF. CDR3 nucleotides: TGCGCCAGCAGCCTCTCGTCCGACAGTAGCCAAGAGACCCAGTACTTC.

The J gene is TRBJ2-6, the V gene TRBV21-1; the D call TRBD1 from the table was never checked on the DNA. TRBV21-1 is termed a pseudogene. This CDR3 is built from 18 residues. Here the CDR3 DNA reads TGTGCCAGCAGCAACGGAGACAGAATTCACTCTGGGGCCAACGTCCTGACTTTC. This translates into CASSNGDRIHSGANVLTF.

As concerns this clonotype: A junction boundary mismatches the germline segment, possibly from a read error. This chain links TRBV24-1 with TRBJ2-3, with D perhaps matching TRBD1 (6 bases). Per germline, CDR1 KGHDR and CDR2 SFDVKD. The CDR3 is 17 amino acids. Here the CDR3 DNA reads TGCGCCACCAGTGGCAAAACAGGGTTCGGGTTCGCAGATACGCAGTATTTT. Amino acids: CATSGKTGFGFADTQYF.

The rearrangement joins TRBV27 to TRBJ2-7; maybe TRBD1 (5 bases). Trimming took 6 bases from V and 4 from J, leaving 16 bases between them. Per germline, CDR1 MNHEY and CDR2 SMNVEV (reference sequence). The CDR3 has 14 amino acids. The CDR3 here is CASRPQGRGYEQYF. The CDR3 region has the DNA TGTGCCAGCAGGCCTCAGGGAAGAGGATACGAGCAGTACTTC.

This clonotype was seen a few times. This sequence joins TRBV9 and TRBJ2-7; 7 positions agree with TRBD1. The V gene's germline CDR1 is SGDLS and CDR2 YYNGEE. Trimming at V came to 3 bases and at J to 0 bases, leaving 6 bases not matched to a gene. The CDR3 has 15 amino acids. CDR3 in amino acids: CASSAQQGSSYEQYF. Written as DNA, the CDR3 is TGTGCCAGCAGCGCACAACAGGGGAGCTCCTACGAGCAGTACTTC.

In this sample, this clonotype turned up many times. The CDR3 reads CSVQGGSRAITYEQYF. The CDR3 nucleotides read TGCAGCGTTCAAGGGGGGAGTCGGGCTATAACCTACGAGCAGTACTTC. The rearrangement uses TRBV29-1 and TRBJ2-7; D could derive from TRBD1 or TRBD2 (6 bases each). CDR3 length equals 16 residues. The germline V and J ends were trimmed by 5 bases and 2 bases, with 22 bases remaining between them. Germline values: CDR1 SQVTM, CDR2 ANQGSEA.

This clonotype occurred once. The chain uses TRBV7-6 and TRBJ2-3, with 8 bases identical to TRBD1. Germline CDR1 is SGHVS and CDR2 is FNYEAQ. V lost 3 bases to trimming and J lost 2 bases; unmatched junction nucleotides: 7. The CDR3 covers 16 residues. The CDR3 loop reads CASSLRTGKDTDTQYF. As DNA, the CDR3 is TGTGCCAGCAGCTTGAGGACAGGGAAAGACACAGATACGCAGTATTTT.

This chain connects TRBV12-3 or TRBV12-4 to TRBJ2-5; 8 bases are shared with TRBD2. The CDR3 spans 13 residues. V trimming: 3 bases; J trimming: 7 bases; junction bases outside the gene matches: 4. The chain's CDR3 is CASSFDAGGTQYF. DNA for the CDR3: TGTGCCAGCAGTTTTGACGCGGGGGGGACCCAGTACTTC.

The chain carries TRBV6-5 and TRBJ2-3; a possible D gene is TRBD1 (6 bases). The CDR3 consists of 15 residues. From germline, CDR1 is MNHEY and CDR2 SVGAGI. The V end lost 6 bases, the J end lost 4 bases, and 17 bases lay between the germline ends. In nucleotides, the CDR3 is TGTGCCAGCAGGTCACAGGGTCGCACATCAGATACGCAGTATTTT. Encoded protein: CASRSQGRTSDTQYF.

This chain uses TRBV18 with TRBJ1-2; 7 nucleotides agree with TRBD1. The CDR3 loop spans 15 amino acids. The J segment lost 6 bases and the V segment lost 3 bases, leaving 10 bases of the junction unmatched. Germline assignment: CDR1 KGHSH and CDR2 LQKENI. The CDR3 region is CASSPWDRGQDGYTF. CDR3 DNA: TGTGCCAGCTCACCTTGGGACAGAGGGCAGGATGGCTACACCTTC. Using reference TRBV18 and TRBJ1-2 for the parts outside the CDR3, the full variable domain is NAGVMQNPRHLVRRRGQEARLRCSPMKGHSHVYWYRQLPEEGLKFMVYLQKENIIDESGMPKERFSAEFPKEGPSILRIQQVVRGDSAAYFCASSPWDRGQDGYTFGSGTRLTVV.

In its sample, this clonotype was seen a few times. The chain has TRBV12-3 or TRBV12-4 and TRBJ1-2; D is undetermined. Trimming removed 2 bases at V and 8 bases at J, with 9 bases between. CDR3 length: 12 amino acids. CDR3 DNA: TGTGCCAGCAGTTTAACATGGTCGGGCTACACCTTC. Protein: CASSLTWSGYTF.

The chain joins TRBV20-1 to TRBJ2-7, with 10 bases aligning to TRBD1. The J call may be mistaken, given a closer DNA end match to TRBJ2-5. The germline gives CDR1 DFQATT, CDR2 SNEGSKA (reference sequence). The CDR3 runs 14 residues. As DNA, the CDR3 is TGCAGTGCTCGAGCCGACAGGGGGCTAGAGACCCAGTACTTC. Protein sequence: CSARADRGLETQYF.

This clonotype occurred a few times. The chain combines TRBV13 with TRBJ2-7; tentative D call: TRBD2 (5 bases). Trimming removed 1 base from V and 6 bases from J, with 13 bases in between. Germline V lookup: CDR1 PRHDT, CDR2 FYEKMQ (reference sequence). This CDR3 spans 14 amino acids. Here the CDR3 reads CASSLDGGSGEQYF. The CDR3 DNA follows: TGTGCCAGCAGCTTAGATGGTGGGAGCGGCGAGCAGTACTTC.

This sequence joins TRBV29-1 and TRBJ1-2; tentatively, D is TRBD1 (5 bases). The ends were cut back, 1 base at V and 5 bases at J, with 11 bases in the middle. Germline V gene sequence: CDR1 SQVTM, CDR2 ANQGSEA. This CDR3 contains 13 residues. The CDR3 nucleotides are TGCAGCGTTGAAGCCCCAGGGTCTTATGGCTACACCTTC. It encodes CSVEAPGSYGYTF. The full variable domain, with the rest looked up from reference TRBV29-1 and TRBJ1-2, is SAVISQKPSRDICQRGTSLTIQCQVDSQVTMMFWYRQQPGQSLTLIATANQGSEATYESGFVIDKFPISRPNLTFSTLTVSNMSPEDSSIYLCSVEAPGSYGYTFGSGTRLTVV.

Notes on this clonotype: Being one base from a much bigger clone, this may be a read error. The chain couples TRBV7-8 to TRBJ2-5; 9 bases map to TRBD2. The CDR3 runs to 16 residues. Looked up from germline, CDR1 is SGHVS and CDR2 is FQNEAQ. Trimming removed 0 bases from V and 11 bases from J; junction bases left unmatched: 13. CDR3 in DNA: TGTGCCAGCAGCTTAGCGCTAGCGGGATACCACAATGAGCAGTACTTC. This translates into CASSLALAGYHNEQYF.

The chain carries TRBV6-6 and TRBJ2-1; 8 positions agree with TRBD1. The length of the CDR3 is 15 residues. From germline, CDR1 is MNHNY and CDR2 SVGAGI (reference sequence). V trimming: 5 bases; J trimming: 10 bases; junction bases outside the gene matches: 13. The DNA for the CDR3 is TGTGCCAGCAGTCGAACCGGGACAGGTGCCGCGGAGCAGTTCTTC. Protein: CASSRTGTGAAEQFF.